This T cell receptor (beta chain) was documented in a study of T cells after posttransplantation cyclophosphamide. Study-wide results and limits: After PTCy, TRB diversity resembled that of CNI/methotrexate controls.

In its sample, this clone is medium-sized. What it binds is not known. Busulfan-fludarabine conditioning, marrow transplant, and cyclophosphamide on days +3 and +4 were administered. Measured with immunoSEQ multiplex PCR; TCRdb has only the in-frame clones, and not every one. The sample includes some 1,700 clones, none of them occurring once. In germline, CDR1 is SGHNT, CDR2 YYREEE (reference sequence). The CDR3 contains 18 residues. V lost 0 bases and J lost 3, with 21 bases in between. This receptor was obtained from a female patient aged 40-50 years who received an allogeneic stem cell transplant from a related donor, was CMV-positive, and had no GVHD. Part of the T cells may come from the graft donor. The material sequenced was PBMCs, taken 32 days after allogeneic stem cell transplant with posttransplant cyclophosphamide. The chain couples TRBV5-4 to TRBJ2-5; TRBD2 is a possible D gene (5 bases). CDR3 sequence reads: CASSLGPVLALRKETQYF. The CDR3 DNA reads as TGTGCCAGCAGCTTGGGCCCGGTTCTAGCCTTGAGGAAAGAGACCCAGTACTTC.